These 2 T cell receptor beta chains share one sample of origin, sequenced in a study of cytomegalovirus exposure and HLA in healthy donors. The PCR made use of 60 Vbeta and 13 Jbeta primers. Assay: immunoSEQ multiplex PCR; the TCRdb copy retains only in-frame clones and omits some. Of approximately 150,000 clones in the sample, around 85% were seen once. What was sequenced was PBMCs. Receptor source: a human donor in good health.

V usage is TRBV7-9 and J usage is TRBJ2-5; D call uncertain. CDR1 and CDR2 (germline): SEHNR, FQNEAQ (reference sequence). The CDR3 is 13 amino acids. Trimming left V 4 bases short and J 5 bases short, with 11 bases between. The CDR3 nucleotides are TGTGCCAGCAGCTCAGAGGTAGTGGAGACCCAGTACTTC. Amino acid sequence: CASSSEVVETQYF.

The rearrangement uses TRBV5-6 and TRBJ2-6, with a weak D call TRBD2 (6 bases). The V gene lost 3 bases and the J gene lost 0 bases, with 13 bases spanning the gap. Germline assignment: CDR1 SGHDT and CDR2 YYEEEE. The CDR3 has 17 residues. For the CDR3, the DNA is TGTGCCAGCAGCTGGGGGGTAGGATACTCTGGGGCCAACGTCCTGACTTTC. Its protein is CASSWGVGYSGANVLTF.